This T cell receptor beta chain was recorded in a study of PD-1 blockade in classical Hodgkin lymphoma. TCRdb keeps only in-frame clones here, not all; method: immunoSEQ multiplex PCR. The sample lists about 11,000 clones, roughly four fifths occurring once. Trimming cost V 1 base and J 4 bases; bases outside gene matches: 9. Germline assignment: CDR1 LNHDA and CDR2 SQIVND (reference sequence). This CDR3 region has 17 residues. A note on this clone: Its antigen is not known.

Notes on the study in general: A reduction in baseline TCR diversity was reportedly seen in newly diagnosed patients relative to healthy donors. Differences between repertoires have undefined causes, possibly disease activity or prior therapy. Only CD4+ TCR diversity, not CD8+, had risen significantly by C4D1.

Each and every patient relapsed after autologous stem cell transplantation, and patients got differing brentuximab vedotin exposure. J is TRBJ2-1 and V is TRBV19; 8 bases map to TRBD2. The origin of this receptor is a human donor with classical Hodgkin lymphoma. The input for sequencing was peripheral blood mononuclear cells (PBMCs), taken at baseline. The DNA of the CDR3 is TGTGCCAGTAGTATAGTGCTTTCTGCGGGGGGATACAATGAGCAGTTCTTC. It yields the protein CASSIVLSAGGYNEQFF.